The T cell receptor beta chain under discussion was sequenced for a study of blood T cell repertoires in COVID-19. Overall study: The United States, Italy and Spain supplied acute and convalescent COVID-19 samples.

The V end was cut by 4 bases, the J end by 2 bases, with 3 bases between. The germline V gene encodes CDR1 MGHDK and CDR2 SYGVNS. This CDR3 region has 12 residues. This clone was detected a few times. Libraries were prepared by immunoSEQ multiplex PCR; TCRdb keeps only in-frame clonotypes and omits some of them. The table includes more than 45,000 clones, approximately 86% detected once. The V call is TRBV25-1, the J call TRBJ1-5; D call uncertain. The clonotype comes from a woman aged 80 or over with acute or convalescent COVID-19. The sequenced material came from peripheral blood. The CDR3 nucleotides read TGTGCCAGCAGTGCTGGCAATCAGCCCCAGCATTTT. Amino acid sequence: CASSAGNQPQHF.